This T cell receptor (beta chain) comes out of a study of cytomegalovirus exposure and HLA in healthy donors. Study outcomes and limitations: According to a subsequent analysis, TCR clusters from the first cohort were inclined to appear together in the 110 or so validation repertoires.

In the case of this clone: Its cognate antigen is unknown.

The V end was cut by 1 base, the J end by 5 bases, with 12 bases between. The germline V gene has CDR1 MNHEY and CDR2 SVGAGI. The CDR3 extends over 14 amino acids. Some clones are missing from TCRdb's copy, which holds only in-frame ones; the method was immunoSEQ multiplex PCR. The data show 110,000 or so clones, about 91% seen once. Source material: PBMCs. This TCR derives from a man younger than 35 in good health and CMV-seronegative. This chain joins TRBV6-5 and TRBJ2-7; D might be TRBD1 (5 bases). CDR3 sequence (DNA): TGTGCCAGCAGTTACTTGGGCAGGGTTCACGAGCAGTACTTC. Translated, it gives CASSYLGRVHEQYF.